Each of the 8 T cell receptor beta chains below was sequenced from the same sample in a study of control samples from healthy donors and cancer patients. The data were produced by immunoSEQ multiplex PCR, yet TCRdb's version contains in-frame clones alone and is incomplete. The profile shows about 79,000 clones, 80% to 95% of them singletons. Sequencing was carried out using PBMCs. All receptors come from a woman in her forties with lung cancer.

The J gene is TRBJ2-7, the V gene TRBV7-6, with 11 bases matching TRBD1. Germline CDR1 and CDR2: SGHVS and FNYEAQ. The trim removed 1 base at V and 6 bases at J, leaving 11 bases unmatched. This CDR3 contains 17 residues. In nucleotides, the CDR3 is TGTGCCAGCAGCTTAGGGACCCCGGGACAGGGGGTGGGCGAGCAGTACTTC. Residues: CASSLGTPGQGVGEQYF.

The chain recombines TRBV13 with TRBJ1-1; weak D call: TRBD1 (6 bases). This CDR3 spans 12 amino acids. V lost 5 bases to trimming and J lost 6 bases, with 10 bases between them. Germline V lookup: CDR1 PRHDT, CDR2 FYEKMQ (reference sequence). This chain's CDR3 is CASSAQGSEAFF. CDR3 nucleotides: TGTGCCAGCAGCGCGCAGGGGTCTGAAGCTTTCTTT.

V usage is TRBV11-3 and J usage is TRBJ2-3; 13 nucleotides line up with TRBD2. Trimming removed 5 bases from V and 5 bases from J; junction bases left unmatched: 7. The CDR3 length is 16 residues. In germline, CDR1 is SGHNT, CDR2 YENEEA. The CDR3 here is CASSPTSGGLVDTQYF. CDR3 sequence (DNA): TGTGCCAGCAGCCCGACTAGCGGGGGGTTAGTAGATACGCAGTATTTT.

The J gene is TRBJ2-1, the V gene TRBV15, with 9 bases matching TRBD1. The CDR3 consists of 17 residues. Trimming at V came to 2 bases and at J to 3 bases, leaving 8 bases not matched to a gene. Germline V lookup: CDR1 LNHNV, CDR2 YYDKDF (reference sequence). CDR3: CATSRTITGQGYNEQFF. The CDR3 region has the DNA TGTGCCACCAGCAGAACTATTACGGGACAGGGCTACAATGAGCAGTTCTTC.

The V gene is TRBV28, the J gene TRBJ1-2; no definite D call. V lost 2 bases, J lost 10 bases, and 8 bases lay in between. CDR3 size: 11 residues. CDR1 is MDHEN, CDR2 SYDVKM, per germline. The CDR3 region has the DNA TGTGCCAGCAGTTTACGGGCTCTCTACACCTTC. This encodes CASSLRALYTF.

The chain recombines TRBV6-1 with TRBJ1-6, with unresolved D. This CDR3 has 16 residues. Germline-derived CDR1 and CDR2 are MNHNS and SASEGT. The V end was cut by 1 base, the J end by 4 bases, with 11 bases between. DNA for the CDR3: TGTGCCAGCAGTGAAGAGGTGGGAGGGTATAATTCACCCCTCCACTTT. Amino acids: CASSEEVGGYNSPLHF.

The chain uses TRBV19 and TRBJ2-2; no clear D. CDR1 and CDR2 from the germline V gene are LNHDA and SQIVND (reference sequence). Trimming pared 2 bases from V and 8 bases from J, leaving 9 bases between. The CDR3 contains 13 residues. The CDR3 nucleotides are TGTGCCAGTAGTATAAAACAATCTGGGGAGCTGTTTTTT. Translation: CASSIKQSGELFF.

This rearrangement joins TRBV11-3 to TRBJ1-1; the D is unclear. This CDR3 is built from 13 residues. In germline, CDR1 is SGHNT, CDR2 YENEEA. Trimming took 4 bases from V and 2 from J, leaving 8 bases between them. The CDR3 region has the DNA TGTGCCAGCAGCTATGAGCAAAACACTGAAGCTTTCTTT. Translation: CASSYEQNTEAFF.